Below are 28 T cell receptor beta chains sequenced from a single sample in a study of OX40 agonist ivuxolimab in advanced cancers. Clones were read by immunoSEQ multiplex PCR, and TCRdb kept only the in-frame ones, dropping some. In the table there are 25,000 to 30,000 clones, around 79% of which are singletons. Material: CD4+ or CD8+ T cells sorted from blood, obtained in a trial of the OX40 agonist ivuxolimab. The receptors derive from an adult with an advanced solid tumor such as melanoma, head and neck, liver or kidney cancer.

CDR3 region: CASSNRQGAYGNTIYF. The DNA for the CDR3 is TGTGCCAGCAGTAACCGACAGGGGGCATACGGAAACACCATATATTTT. V and J are TRBV28 and TRBJ1-3; 10 bases are a match to TRBD1. V was clipped by 5 bases and J by 4 bases; unmatched bases: 8. This CDR3 region has 16 residues. Germline V gene sequence: CDR1 MDHEN, CDR2 SYDVKM. The variable domain in full, with the rest retrieved from reference TRBV28 and TRBJ1-3, is DVKVTQSSRYLVKRTGEKVFLECVQDMDHENMFWYRQDPGLGLRLIYFSYDVKMKEKGDIPEGYSVSREKKERFSLILESASTNQTSMYLCASSNRQGAYGNTIYFGEGSWLTVV.

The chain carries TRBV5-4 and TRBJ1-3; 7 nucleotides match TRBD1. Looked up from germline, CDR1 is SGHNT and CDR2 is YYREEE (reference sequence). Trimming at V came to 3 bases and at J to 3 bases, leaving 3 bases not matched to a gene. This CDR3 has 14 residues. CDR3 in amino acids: CASSSDRDGNTIYF. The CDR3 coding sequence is TGTGCCAGCAGCTCCGACAGGGATGGAAACACCATATATTTT.

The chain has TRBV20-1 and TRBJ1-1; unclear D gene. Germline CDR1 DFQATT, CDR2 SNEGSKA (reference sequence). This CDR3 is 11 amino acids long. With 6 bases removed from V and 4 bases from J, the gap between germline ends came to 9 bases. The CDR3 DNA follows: TGCAGTGCCGGCGACACCACTGAAGCTTTCTTT. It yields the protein CSAGDTTEAFF.

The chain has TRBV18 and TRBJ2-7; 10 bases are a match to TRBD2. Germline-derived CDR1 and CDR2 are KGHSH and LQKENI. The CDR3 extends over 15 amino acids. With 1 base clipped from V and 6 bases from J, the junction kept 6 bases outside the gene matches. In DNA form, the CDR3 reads TGTGCCAGCTCACCACGGAGCGGGAGGGCGTCCGAGCAGTACTTC. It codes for CASSPRSGRASEQYF.

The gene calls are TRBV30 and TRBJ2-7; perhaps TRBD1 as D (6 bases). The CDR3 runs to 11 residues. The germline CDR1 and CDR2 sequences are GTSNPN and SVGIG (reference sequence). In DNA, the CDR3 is TGTGCGGGGGCCTGGGAATACGAGCAGTACTTC. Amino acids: CAGAWEYEQYF.

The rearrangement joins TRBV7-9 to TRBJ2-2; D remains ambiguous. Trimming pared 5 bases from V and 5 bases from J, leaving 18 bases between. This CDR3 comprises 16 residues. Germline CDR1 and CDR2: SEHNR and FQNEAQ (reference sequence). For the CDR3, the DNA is TGTGCCAGCAGCCTGTACTACGGCGGTGGTACCGGGGAGCTGTTTTTT. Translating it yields CASSLYYGGGTGELFF. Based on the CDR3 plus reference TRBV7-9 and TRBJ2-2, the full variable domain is DTGVSQNPRHKITKRGQNVTFRCDPISEHNRLYWYRQTLGQGPEFLTYFQNEAQLEKSRLLSDRFSAERPKGSFSTLEIQRTEQGDSAMYLCASSLYYGGGTGELFFGEGSRLTVL.

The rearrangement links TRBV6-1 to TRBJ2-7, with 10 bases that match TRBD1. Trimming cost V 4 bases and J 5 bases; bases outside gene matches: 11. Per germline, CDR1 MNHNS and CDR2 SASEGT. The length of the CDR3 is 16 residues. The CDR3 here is CASSGGSGQGSDEQYF. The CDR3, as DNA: TGTGCCAGCAGTGGGGGTTCGGGACAGGGGTCTGACGAGCAGTACTTC.

As DNA, the CDR3 is TGCGCCAGCAGCCAAGTTACAGGGCTATCCTACAATGAGCAGTTCTTC. It translates to CASSQVTGLSYNEQFF. The chain combines TRBV4-1 with TRBJ2-1; D might be TRBD1 (6 bases). This CDR3 is built from 16 residues. CDR1 and CDR2 from the germline V gene are MGHRA and YSYEKL. Deletions cut 1 base from V and 1 base from J, with 11 bases between.

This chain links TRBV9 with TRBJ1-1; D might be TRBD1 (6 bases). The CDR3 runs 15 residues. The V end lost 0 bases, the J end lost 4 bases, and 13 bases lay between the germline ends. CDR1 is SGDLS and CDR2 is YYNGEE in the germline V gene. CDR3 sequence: CASSVAGTPSTEAFF. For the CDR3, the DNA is TGTGCCAGCAGCGTAGCAGGGACACCCAGCACTGAAGCTTTCTTT.

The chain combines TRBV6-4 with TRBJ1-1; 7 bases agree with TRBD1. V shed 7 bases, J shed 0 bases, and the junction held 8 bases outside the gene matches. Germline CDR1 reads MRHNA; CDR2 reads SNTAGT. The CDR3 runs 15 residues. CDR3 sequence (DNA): TGTGCCAGCATAATTACGGACAGGCTGAACACTGAAGCTTTCTTT. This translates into CASIITDRLNTEAFF.

The CDR3 DNA is TGTGCCAGCAGCCAAGCCTCGTCCTACAATGAGCAGTTCTTC. Translated: CASSQASSYNEQFF. The chain is built from TRBV4-2 and TRBJ2-1; D call uncertain. CDR3 length equals 14 residues. Germline loops: CDR1 LGHNA, CDR2 YNFKEQ. Trimming took off 1 base at V and 1 base at J, with 5 bases between the two ends.

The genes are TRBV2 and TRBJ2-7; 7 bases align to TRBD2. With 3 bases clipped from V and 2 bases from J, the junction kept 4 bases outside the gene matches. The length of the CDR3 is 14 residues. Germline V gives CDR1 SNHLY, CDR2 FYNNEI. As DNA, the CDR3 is TGTGCCAGCAGTGAGTACGGGACTACCTACGAGCAGTACTTC. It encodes CASSEYGTTYEQYF.

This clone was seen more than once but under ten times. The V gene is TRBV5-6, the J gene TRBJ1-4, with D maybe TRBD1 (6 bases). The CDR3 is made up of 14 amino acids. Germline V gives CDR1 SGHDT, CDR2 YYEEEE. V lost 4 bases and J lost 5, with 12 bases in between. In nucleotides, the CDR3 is TGTGCCAGCAGCGTAGGACAGTCCAATGAAAAACTGTTTTTT. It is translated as CASSVGQSNEKLFF.

CDR3 coding DNA: TGTGCCAGCAGCTATAGGAGTAGCAATCAGCCCCAGCATTTT. Protein: CASSYRSSNQPQHF. The rearrangement joins TRBV13 to TRBJ1-5; D uncertain. The germline V and J ends were trimmed by 4 bases and 0 bases, with 7 bases remaining between them. Germline CDR1 PRHDT, CDR2 FYEKMQ (reference sequence). The length of the CDR3 is 14 residues.

The CDR3 loop reads CASSDPDSGSSYNEQFF. The CDR3 nucleotides are TGTGCCAGCAGTGATCCGGATAGCGGGAGCTCCTACAATGAGCAGTTCTTC. This sequence joins TRBV2 and TRBJ2-1, with 9 nucleotides matching TRBD2. V gave up 3 bases and J gave up 0 bases; unmatched junction bases: 6. From germline, CDR1 is SNHLY and CDR2 FYNNEI. The CDR3 is 17 amino acids.

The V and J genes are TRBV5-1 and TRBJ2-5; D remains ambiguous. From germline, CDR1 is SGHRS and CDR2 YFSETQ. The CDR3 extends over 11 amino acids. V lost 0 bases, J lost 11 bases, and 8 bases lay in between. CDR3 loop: CASSLGPEQYF. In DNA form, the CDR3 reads TGCGCCAGCAGCTTGGGGCCGGAGCAGTACTTC. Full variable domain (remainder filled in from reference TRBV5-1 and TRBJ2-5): KAGVTQTPRYLIKTRGQQVTLSCSPISGHRSVSWYQQTPGQGLQFLFEYFSETQRNKGNFPGRFSGRQFSNSRSEMNVSTLELGDSALYLCASSLGPEQYFGPGTRLLVL.

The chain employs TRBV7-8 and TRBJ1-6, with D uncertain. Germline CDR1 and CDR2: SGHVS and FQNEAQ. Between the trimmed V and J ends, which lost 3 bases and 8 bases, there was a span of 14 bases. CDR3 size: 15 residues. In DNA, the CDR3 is TGTGCCAGCAGCTTCACGGGAGGGTTGGATTCACCCCTCCACTTT. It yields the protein CASSFTGGLDSPLHF.

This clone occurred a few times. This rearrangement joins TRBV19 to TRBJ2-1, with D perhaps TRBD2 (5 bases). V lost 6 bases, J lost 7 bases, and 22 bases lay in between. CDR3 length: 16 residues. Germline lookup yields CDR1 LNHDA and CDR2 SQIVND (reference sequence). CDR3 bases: TGTGCCAGTAGCAGAGGCGGGTACGGTTTGGGGAATGAGCAGTTCTTC. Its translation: CASSRGGYGLGNEQFF.

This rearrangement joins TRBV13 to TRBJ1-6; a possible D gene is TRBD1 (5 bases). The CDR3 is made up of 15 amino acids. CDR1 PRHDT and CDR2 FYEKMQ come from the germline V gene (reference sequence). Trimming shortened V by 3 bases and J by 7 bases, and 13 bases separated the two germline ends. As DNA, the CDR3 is TGTGCCAGCAGCTTCTCCGGGGCCAGAAATTCACCCCTCCACTTT. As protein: CASSFSGARNSPLHF.

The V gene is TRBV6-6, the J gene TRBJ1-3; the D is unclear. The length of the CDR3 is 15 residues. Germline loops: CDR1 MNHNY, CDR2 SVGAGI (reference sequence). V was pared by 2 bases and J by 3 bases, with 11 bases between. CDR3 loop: CASSYDSGFGNTIYF. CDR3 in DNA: TGTGCCAGCAGTTACGATTCGGGGTTTGGAAACACCATATATTTT.

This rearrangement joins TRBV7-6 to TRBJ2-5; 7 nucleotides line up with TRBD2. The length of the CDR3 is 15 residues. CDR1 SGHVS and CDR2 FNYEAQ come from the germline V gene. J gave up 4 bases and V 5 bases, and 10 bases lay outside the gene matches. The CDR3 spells CASSRTRGSSETQYF. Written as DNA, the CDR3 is TGTGCCAGCAGCCGGACTAGAGGATCATCAGAGACCCAGTACTTC.

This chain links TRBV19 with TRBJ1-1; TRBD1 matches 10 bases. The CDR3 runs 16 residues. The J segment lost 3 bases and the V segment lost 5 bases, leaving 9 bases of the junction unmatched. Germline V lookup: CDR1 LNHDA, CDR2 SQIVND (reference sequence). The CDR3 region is CASSAGTGVADTEAFF. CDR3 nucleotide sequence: TGTGCCAGTAGTGCCGGGACAGGGGTGGCCGACACTGAAGCTTTCTTT.

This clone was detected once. CDR3 loop: CASSSGLAGAYEQYF. CDR3 DNA: TGTGCCAGCAGCTCGGGACTAGCGGGGGCCTACGAGCAGTACTTC. The chain is built from TRBV5-4 and TRBJ2-7; 14 nucleotides agree with TRBD2. Germline lookup yields CDR1 SGHNT and CDR2 YYREEE (reference sequence). The CDR3 covers 15 residues. The V and J ends lost 3 bases and 2 bases, in that order; junction bases with no gene match: 1.

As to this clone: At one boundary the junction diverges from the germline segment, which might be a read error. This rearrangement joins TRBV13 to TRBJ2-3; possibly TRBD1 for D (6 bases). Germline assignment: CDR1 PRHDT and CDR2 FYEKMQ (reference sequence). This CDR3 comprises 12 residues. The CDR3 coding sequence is TGTGCCAGCAGCCCCAGACAGGTTCTTTCGGTTTTT. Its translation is CASSPRQVLSVF.

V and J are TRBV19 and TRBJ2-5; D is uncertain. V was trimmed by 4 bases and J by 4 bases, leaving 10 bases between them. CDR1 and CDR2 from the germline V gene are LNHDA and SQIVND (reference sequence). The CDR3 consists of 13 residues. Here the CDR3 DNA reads TGTGCCAGTAGTACCCATCACGCAGAGACCCAGTACTTC. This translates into CASSTHHAETQYF. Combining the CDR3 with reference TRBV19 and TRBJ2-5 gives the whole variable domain DGGITQSPKYLFRKEGQNVTLSCEQNLNHDAMYWYRQDPGQGLRLIYYSQIVNDFQKGDIAEGYSVSREKKESFPLTVTSAQKNPTAFYLCASSTHHAETQYFGPGTRLLVL.

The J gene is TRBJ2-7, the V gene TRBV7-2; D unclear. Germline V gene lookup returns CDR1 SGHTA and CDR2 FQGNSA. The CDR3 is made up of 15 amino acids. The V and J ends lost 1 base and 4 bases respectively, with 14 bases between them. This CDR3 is CASSLDGSWVYEQYF. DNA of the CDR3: TGTGCCAGCAGCTTAGACGGCTCGTGGGTTTACGAGCAGTACTTC. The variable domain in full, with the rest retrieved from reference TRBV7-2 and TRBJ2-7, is GAGVSQSPSNKVTEKGKDVELRCDPISGHTALYWYRQSLGQGLEFLIYFQGNSAPDKSGLPSDRFSAERTGGSVSTLTIQRTQQEDSAVYLCASSLDGSWVYEQYFGPGTRLTVT.

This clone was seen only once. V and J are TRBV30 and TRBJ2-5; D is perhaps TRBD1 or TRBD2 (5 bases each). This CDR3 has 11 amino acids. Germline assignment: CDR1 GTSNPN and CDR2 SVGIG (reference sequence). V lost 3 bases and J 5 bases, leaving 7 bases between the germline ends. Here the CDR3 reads CAWSGAETQYF. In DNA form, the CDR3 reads TGTGCCTGGAGCGGGGCGGAGACCCAGTACTTC.

CDR3 region: CASSSGQGHSGNTIYF. For the CDR3, the DNA is TGTGCCAGCAGCTCCGGACAGGGTCACTCTGGAAACACCATATATTTT. J is TRBJ1-3 and V is TRBV7-9; 8 bases line up with TRBD1. Germline values: CDR1 SEHNR, CDR2 FQNEAQ (reference sequence). The CDR3 is made up of 16 amino acids. V dropped 4 bases and J dropped 0; count of bases not matched to a gene: 5.